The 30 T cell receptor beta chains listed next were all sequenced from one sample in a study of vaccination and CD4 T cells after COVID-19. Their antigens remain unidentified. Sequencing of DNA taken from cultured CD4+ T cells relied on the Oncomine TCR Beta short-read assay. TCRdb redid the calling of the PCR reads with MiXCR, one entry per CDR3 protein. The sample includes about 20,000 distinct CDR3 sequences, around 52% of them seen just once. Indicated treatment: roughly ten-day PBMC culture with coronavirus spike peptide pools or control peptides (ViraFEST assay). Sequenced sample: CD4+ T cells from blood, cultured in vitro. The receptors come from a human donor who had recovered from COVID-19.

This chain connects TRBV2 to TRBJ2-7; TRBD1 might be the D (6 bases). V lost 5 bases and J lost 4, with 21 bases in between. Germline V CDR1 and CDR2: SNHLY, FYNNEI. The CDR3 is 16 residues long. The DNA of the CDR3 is TGTGCCAGCAGTTTCAACAGGGCTTGGGGCTCTTACGAGCAGTACTTC. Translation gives CASSFNRAWGSYEQYF.

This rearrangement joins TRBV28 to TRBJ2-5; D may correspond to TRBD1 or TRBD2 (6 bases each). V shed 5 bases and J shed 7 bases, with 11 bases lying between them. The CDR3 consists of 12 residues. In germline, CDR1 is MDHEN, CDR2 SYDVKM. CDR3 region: CASSGGQVTQYF. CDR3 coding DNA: TGTGCCAGCAGTGGGGGGCAGGTGACCCAGTACTTC.

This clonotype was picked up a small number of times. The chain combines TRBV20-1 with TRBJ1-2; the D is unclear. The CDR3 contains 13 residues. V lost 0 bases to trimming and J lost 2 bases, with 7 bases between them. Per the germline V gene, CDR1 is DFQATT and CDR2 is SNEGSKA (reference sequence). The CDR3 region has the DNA TGCAGTGCTAGAGATGCGGGGAACTATGGCTACACCTTC. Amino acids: CSARDAGNYGYTF.

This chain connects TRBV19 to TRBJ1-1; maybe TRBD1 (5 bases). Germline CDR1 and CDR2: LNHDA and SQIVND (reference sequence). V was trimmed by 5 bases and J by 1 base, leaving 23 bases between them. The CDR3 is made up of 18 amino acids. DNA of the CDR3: TGTGCCAGTAGTGTGTGGGGAGTGTGGGGCGAACGGAACACTGAAGCTTTCTTT. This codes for CASSVWGVWGERNTEAFF.

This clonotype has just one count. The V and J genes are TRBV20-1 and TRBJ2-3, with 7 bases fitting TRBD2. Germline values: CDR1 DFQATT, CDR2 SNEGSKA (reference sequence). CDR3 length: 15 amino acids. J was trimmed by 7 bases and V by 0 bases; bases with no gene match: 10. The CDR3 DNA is TGCAGTGCTAGAGATCTGGCGGGAGCTTTGTATACGCAGTATTTT. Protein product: CSARDLAGALYTQYF.

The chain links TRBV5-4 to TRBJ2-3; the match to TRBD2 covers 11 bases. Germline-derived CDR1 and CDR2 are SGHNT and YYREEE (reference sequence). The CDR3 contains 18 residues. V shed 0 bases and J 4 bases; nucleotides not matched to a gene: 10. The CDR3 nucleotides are TGTGCCAGCAGCTTGGGGGGACTAGCGGTCAAGGCCGCAGATACGCAGTATTTT. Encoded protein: CASSLGGLAVKAADTQYF.

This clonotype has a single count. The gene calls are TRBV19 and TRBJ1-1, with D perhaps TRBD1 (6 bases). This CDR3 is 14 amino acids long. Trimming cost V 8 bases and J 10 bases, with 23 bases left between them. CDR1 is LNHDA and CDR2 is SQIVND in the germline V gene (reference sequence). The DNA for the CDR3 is TGTGCCAGTCGGTTCCGGGACAAACCCCTTCTAGCTTTCTTT. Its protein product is CASRFRDKPLLAFF.

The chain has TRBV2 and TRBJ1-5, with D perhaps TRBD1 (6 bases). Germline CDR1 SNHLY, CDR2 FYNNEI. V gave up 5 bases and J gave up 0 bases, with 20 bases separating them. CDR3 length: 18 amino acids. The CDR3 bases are TGTGCCAGCAGTATCCCAGGGGCCGCACGATATAGCAATCAGCCCCAGCATTTT. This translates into CASSIPGAARYSNQPQHF.

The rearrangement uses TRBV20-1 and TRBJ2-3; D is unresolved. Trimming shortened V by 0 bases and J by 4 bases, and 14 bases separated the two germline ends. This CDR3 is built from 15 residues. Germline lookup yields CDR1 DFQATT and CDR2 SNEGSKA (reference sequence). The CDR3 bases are TGCAGTGCTAGAGATCTCCGCAAAGGCGCAGATACGCAGTATTTT. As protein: CSARDLRKGADTQYF.

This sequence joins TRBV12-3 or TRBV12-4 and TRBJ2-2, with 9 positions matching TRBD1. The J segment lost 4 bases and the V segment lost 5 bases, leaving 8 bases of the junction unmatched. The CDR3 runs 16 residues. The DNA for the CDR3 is TGTGCCAGCAGTGTACAGGGGGCGCTAGGCACCGGGGAGCTGTTTTTT. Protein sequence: CASSVQGALGTGELFF.

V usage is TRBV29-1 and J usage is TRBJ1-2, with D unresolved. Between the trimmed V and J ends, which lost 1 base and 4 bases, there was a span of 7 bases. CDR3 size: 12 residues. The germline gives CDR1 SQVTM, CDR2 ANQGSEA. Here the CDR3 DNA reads TGCAGCGTTGAAGGTGGCGGCTATGGCTACACCTTC. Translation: CSVEGGGYGYTF.

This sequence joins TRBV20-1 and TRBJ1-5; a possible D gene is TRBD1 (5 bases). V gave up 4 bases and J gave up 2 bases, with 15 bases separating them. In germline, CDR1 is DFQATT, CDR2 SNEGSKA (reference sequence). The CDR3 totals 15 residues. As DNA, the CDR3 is TGCAGTGCTATCAGGGTAAGGGGCCGCAATCAGCCCCAGCATTTT. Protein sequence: CSAIRVRGRNQPQHF.

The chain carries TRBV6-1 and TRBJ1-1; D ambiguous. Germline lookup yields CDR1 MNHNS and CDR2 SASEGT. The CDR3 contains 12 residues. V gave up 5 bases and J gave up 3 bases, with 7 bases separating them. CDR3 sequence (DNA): TGTGCCAGCAGTCCCCCATACACTGAAGCTTTCTTT. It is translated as CASSPPYTEAFF.

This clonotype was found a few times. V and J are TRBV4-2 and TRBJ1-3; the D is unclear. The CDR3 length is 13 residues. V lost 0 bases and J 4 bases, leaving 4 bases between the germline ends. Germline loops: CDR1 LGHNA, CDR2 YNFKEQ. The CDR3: CASSQDIGNTIYF. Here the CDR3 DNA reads TGTGCCAGCAGCCAAGATATCGGAAACACCATATATTTT.

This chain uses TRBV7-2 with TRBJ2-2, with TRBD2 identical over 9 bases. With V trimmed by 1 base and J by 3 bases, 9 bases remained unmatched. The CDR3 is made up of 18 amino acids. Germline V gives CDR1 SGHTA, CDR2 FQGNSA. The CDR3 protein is CASSLDLAGPTYTGELFF. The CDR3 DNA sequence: TGTGCCAGCAGCTTAGACCTAGCGGGACCGACGTACACCGGGGAGCTGTTTTTT.

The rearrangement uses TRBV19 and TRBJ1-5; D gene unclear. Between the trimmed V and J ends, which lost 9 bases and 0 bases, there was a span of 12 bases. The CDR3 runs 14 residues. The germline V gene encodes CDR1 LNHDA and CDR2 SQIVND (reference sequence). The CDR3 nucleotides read TGTGCCAGCCGACGGGGAACTAGCAATCAGCCCCAGCATTTT. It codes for CASRRGTSNQPQHF.

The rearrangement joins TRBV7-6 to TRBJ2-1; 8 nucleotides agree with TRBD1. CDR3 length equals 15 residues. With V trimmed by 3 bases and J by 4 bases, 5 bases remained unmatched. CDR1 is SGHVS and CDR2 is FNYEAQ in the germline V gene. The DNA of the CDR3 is TGTGCCAGCAGCTTCGAGGGACAGGCGTACAATGAGCAGTTCTTC. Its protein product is CASSFEGQAYNEQFF.

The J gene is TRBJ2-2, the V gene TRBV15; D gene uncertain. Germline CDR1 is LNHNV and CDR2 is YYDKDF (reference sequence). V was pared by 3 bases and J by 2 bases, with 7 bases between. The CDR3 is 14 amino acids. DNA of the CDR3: TGTGCCACCAGCAGGGACCTAAACACCGGGGAGCTGTTTTTT. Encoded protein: CATSRDLNTGELFF.

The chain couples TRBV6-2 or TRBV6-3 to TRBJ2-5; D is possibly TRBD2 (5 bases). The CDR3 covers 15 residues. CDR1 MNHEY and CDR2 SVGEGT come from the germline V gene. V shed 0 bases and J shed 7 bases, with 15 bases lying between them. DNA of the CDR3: TGTGCCAGCAGTTACTCCGCAGCTACAGAGGGGACCCAGTACTTC. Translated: CASSYSAATEGTQYF.

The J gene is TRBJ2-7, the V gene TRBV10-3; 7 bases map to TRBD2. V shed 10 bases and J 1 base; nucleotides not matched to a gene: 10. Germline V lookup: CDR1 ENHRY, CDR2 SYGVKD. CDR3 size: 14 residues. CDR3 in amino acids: CATKLASGSYEQYF. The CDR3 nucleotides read TGTGCCACCAAGCTGGCTAGCGGATCCTACGAGCAGTACTTC.

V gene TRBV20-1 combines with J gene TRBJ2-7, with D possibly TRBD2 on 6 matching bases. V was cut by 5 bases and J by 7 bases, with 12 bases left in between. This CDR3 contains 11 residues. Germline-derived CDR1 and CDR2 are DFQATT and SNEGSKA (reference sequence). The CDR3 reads CSAGGVEEQYF. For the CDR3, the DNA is TGCAGTGCTGGCGGGGTGGAGGAGCAGTACTTC.

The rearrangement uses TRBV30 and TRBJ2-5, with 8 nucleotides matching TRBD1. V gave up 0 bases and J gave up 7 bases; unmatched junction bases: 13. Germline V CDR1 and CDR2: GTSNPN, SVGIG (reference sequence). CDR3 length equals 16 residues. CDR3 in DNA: TGTGCCTGGAGTGTACGGGCTTCGGGACAGGCGGGGACCCAGTACTTC. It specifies CAWSVRASGQAGTQYF.

The CDR3 protein is CASIRVQMRTNYGYTF. Here the CDR3 DNA reads TGTGCCAGCATTCGAGTTCAGATGCGCACTAACTATGGCTACACCTTC. The chain links TRBV6-1 to TRBJ1-2; D is unclear. V was clipped by 7 bases and J by 0 bases, with 18 bases between them. The CDR3 totals 16 residues. The germline gives CDR1 MNHNS, CDR2 SASEGT.

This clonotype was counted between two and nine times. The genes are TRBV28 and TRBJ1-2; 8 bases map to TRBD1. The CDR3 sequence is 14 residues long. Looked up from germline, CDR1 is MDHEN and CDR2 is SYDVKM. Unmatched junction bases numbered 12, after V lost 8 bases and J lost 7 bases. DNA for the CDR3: TGTGCCAGCCAACGCCAGGGGGCGGGCAGTGGCTACACCTTC. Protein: CASQRQGAGSGYTF.

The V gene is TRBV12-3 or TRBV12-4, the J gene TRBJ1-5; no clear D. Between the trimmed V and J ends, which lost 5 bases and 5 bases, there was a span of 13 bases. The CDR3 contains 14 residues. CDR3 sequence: CASSPQSGDQPQHF. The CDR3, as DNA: TGTGCCAGCAGTCCGCAAAGTGGGGATCAGCCCCAGCATTTT.

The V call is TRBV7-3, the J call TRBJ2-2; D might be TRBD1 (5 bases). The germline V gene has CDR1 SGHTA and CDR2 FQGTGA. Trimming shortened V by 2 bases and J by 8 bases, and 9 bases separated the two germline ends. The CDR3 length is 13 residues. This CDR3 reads CASSLYGAGELFF. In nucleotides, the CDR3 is TGTGCCAGCAGCTTATATGGGGCTGGGGAGCTGTTTTTT.

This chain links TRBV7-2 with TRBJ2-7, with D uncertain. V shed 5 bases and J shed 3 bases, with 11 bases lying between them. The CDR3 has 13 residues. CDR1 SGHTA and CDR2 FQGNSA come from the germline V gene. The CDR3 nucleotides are TGTGCCAGCAGCCGAGCGTCGGGCTACGAGCAGTACTTC. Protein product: CASSRASGYEQYF.

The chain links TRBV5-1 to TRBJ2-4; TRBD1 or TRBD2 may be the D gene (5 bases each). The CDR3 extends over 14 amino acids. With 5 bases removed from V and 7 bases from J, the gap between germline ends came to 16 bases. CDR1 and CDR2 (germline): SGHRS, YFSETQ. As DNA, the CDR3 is TGCGCCAGCAGTCCCGGGACCAGAGACAACATTCAGTACTTC. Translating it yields CASSPGTRDNIQYF.

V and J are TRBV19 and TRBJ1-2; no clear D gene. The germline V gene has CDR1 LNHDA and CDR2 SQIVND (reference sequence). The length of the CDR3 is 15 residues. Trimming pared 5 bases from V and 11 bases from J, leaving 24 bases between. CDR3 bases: TGTGCCAGTAGTCCGCCGGGGTTCGTAGCAGCAACGTACACCTTC. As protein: CASSPPGFVAATYTF.

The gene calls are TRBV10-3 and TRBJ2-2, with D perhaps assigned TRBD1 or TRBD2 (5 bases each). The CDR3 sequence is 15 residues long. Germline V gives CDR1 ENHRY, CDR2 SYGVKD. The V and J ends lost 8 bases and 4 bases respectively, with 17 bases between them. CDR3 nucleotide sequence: TGTGCCATCGGCAATCAAGGGGACGGCACCGGGGAGCTGTTTTTT. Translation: CAIGNQGDGTGELFF.